The TCR beta chain described here comes from a study of OX40 agonist ivuxolimab in advanced cancers. Clones were read by immunoSEQ multiplex PCR, and TCRdb kept only the in-frame ones, dropping some. The data contain roughly 100,000 clones, under 95% of them singletons. This TCR was recovered from an adult with an advanced solid tumor such as melanoma, head and neck, liver or kidney cancer. Specimen: CD4+ or CD8+ T cells sorted from blood, collected in a trial of the OX40 agonist ivuxolimab.

The DNA for the CDR3 is TGTGCCAGCAGCTTAGTTTCGGGGAGGATTTTCACAGATACGCAGTATTTT. Its translation: CASSLVSGRIFTDTQYF. The chain couples TRBV7-2 to TRBJ2-3, with D possibly TRBD2 on 6 matching bases. From germline, CDR1 is SGHTA and CDR2 FQGNSA. The germline V and J ends were trimmed by 1 base and 2 bases, with 16 bases remaining between them. The CDR3 covers 17 residues.